A selection of T cell receptor beta chains follows, all from one sample in a study of shared clonotypes between healthy human individuals. Some clones are missing from TCRdb's copy, which holds only in-frame ones; the method was immunoSEQ multiplex PCR. This sample carries around 1.4 million clones, approximately 98.5% of them seen once, and the ten largest clones take 0.36%. The material sequenced was naive CD4+ T cells sorted from blood. These receptors all stem from a man aged 30-40 years in good health. Both conserved end residues are part of each CDR3. Fields, in order: clone size, J gene, D gene, V gene, CDR3 DNA, CDR3 protein. D genes are given only for firm matches. Size is omitted from some rows. Given values are once, few, many or a class for expanded clones.

.,TRBJ2-1,.,TRBV14,TGTGCCAGCAGCCAAGTGGGGCCTTACAATGAGCAGTTCTTC,CASSQVGPYNEQFF
.,TRBJ2-7,.,TRBV4-1,TGCGCCAGCAGCCACGCACCTAAGGGGGTCTACGAGCAGTACTTC,CASSHAPKGVYEQYF
.,TRBJ1-4,.,TRBV27,TGTGCCAGCAGTTTTAGGAGGGGAGGTTCGACTAATGAAAAACTGTTTTTT,CASSFRRGGSTNEKLFF
.,TRBJ2-5,.,TRBV7-9,TGTGCCAGCAGCCCCGTTCCGGGGACAACTAAAGAGACCCAGTACTTC,CASSPVPGTTKETQYF
.,TRBJ2-7,.,TRBV18,TGTGCCAGCTCTTCCCGACTGGGTCCGCACGAGCAGTACTTC,CASSSRLGPHEQYF
.,TRBJ2-1,.,TRBV5-6,TGTGCCAGCAGCCTCCCGCGGGCGTCCTACAATGAGCAGTTCTTC,CASSLPRASYNEQFF
.,TRBJ2-7,.,TRBV5-1,TGCGCCAGCAGCTCCCTTCTAGCAGCGAGAGAGCAGTACTTC,CASSSLLAAREQYF
.,TRBJ2-1,TRBD2,TRBV5-4,TGTGCCAGCAGCTCCGACCTAGCGGCCCATGAGCAGTTCTTC,CASSSDLAAHEQFF
.,TRBJ2-7,TRBD1,TRBV15,TGTGCCACCAGCAGAGCTGGACAGGGTCGCGAGCAGTACTTC,CATSRAGQGREQYF
.,TRBJ2-7,TRBD2,TRBV18,TGTGCCAGCTCCCGGACTAGCGACTACGAGCAGTACTTC,CASSRTSDYEQYF
.,TRBJ2-7,TRBD1,TRBV7-9,TGTGCCAGCAGCTTCAGGACCGGACAGGGGAGGTACGAGCAGTACTTC,CASSFRTGQGRYEQYF
.,TRBJ2-7,.,TRBV7-9,TGTGCCAGCAGCTTCGCCGGGGTAAACTACGAGCAGTACTTC,CASSFAGVNYEQYF
.,TRBJ2-3,TRBD2,TRBV7-3,TGTGCCAGCAGCTTATACGGGACTAGCGCAGATACGCAGTATTTT,CASSLYGTSADTQYF
.,TRBJ2-7,TRBD2,TRBV6-1,TGTGCCAGCAGTGGACTAGCGGGAGGGGAGCAGTACTTC,CASSGLAGGEQYF
.,TRBJ2-1,.,TRBV28,TGTGCCAGCAGTGAATACCCCAGGAGGGCGGTGGATGAGCAGTTCTTC,CASSEYPRRAVDEQFF
.,TRBJ2-1,.,TRBV9,TGTGCCAGCAGCGTAGGGGATGGCAGGGGCTCCTTGGGCAATGAGCAGTTCTTC,CASSVGDGRGSLGNEQFF
.,TRBJ2-1,TRBD1,TRBV5-6,TGTGCCAGTACGAGGGACAGCTCCTACAATGAGCAGTTCTTC,CASTRDSSYNEQFF
.,TRBJ1-1,.,TRBV30,TGTGCCTGGAGTGTACTACGGGGCACTGAAGCTTTCTTT,CAWSVLRGTEAFF
.,TRBJ2-7,TRBD2,TRBV15,TGTGCCACCAGCAGAGATCACGGCGGGAGAGTTTACGAGCAGTACTTC,CATSRDHGGRVYEQYF
.,TRBJ1-2,TRBD1,TRBV19,TGTGCCACTACAGGGGGCGTGCATGGCTACACCTTC,CATTGGVHGYTF
.,TRBJ1-4,.,TRBV5-6,TGTGCCAGCAGCTCTGGACCAGCGAGTTTACTGTTTTTT,CASSSGPASLLFF
.,TRBJ2-1,TRBD2,TRBV7-9,TGTGCCAGCAGAGTAGCGGGAGGCCGAAATGAGCAGTTCTTC,CASRVAGGRNEQFF
.,TRBJ1-2,.,TRBV18,TGTGCCAGCTCACCACGCGAAATTTATGGCTACACCTTC,CASSPREIYGYTF
.,TRBJ2-7,.,TRBV18,TGTGCCAGCTCACTCCCCCAGGCCCACGAGCAGTACTTC,CASSLPQAHEQYF
once,TRBJ2-5,.,TRBV27,TGTGCCAGCAGTTTAAGGGTATCTTTAGAGACCCAGTACTTC,CASSLRVSLETQYF
.,TRBJ1-2,.,TRBV30,TGTGCCTGGAGTGTACGGGGAAACTATGGCTACACCTTC,CAWSVRGNYGYTF
.,TRBJ2-5,TRBD2,TRBV7-8,TGTGCCAGCAGCTTAAGACTAGCAAAAGAGACCCAGTACTTC,CASSLRLAKETQYF
.,TRBJ2-2,TRBD2,TRBV18,TGTGCCAGCTCACCACCGGGATCCGGCGGGAGGAACACCGGGGAGCTGTTTTTT,CASSPPGSGGRNTGELFF
.,TRBJ1-2,.,TRBV29-1,TGCAGCGTTGGCGCCCCGACGGCTACTAACTATGGCTACACCTTC,CSVGAPTATNYGYTF
.,TRBJ2-2,.,TRBV21-1,TGTGCCAGCAGCAAATGCGGGGGGCGCTGCGTGCTGTTTTTT,CASSKCGGRCVLFF
.,TRBJ1-5,.,TRBV11-3,TGTGCCAGCCTGTCGGAGGTGTTGTATCAGCCCCAGCATTTT,CASLSEVLYQPQHF
.,TRBJ2-5,TRBD2,TRBV5-4,TGTGCCAGCAGGGATTTAGCGGGAGCGCAAGAGACCCAGTACTTC,CASRDLAGAQETQYF
.,TRBJ1-2,.,TRBV29-1,TGCAGCGTTCGGTCAGTTACATTCTATGGCTACACCTTC,CSVRSVTFYGYTF
.,TRBJ1-1,TRBD1,TRBV28,TGTGCCAGCAGTTTGGGGACAGCTACTATGAACACTGAAGCTTTCTTT,CASSLGTATMNTEAFF
once,TRBJ2-3,TRBD1,TRBV6-6,TGTGCCAGCAGTTACACGACAGGGGGCGGAGATACGCAGTATTTT,CASSYTTGGGDTQYF
.,TRBJ2-1,.,TRBV5-1,TGCGCCAGCAGCTTGAAGTTCAATGAGCAGTTCTTC,CASSLKFNEQFF
.,TRBJ2-7,TRBD1,TRBV5-1,TGCGCCAGCAGCTTGGGGCAGGGGGCGCTTAGGTACTTC,CASSLGQGALRYF
.,TRBJ2-1,.,TRBV4-3,TGCGCCAGCAGCCAAGACTACAGATTCAATGAGCAGTTCTTC,CASSQDYRFNEQFF
.,TRBJ2-1,.,TRBV5-1,TGCGCCAGCAGCTTGGATGGTAGTGGGAGCTCCTACAATGAGCAGTTCTTC,CASSLDGSGSSYNEQFF
.,TRBJ2-7,.,TRBV4-1,TGCGCCAGCAGCCAACTAATAGGGGTCCCTACCATGAAGCCCTACGAGCAGTACTTC,CASSQLIGVPTMKPYEQYF
.,TRBJ2-7,.,TRBV19,TGTGCCAGTAGTATTTATCCGGAAGAGCAGTACTTC,CASSIYPEEQYF
.,TRBJ1-5,TRBD1,TRBV5-1,TGCGCCAGCAGCCGGACAGGGTCCGATCAGCCCCAGCATTTT,CASSRTGSDQPQHF
.,TRBJ2-3,TRBD2,TRBV7-2,TGTGCCAGCAGCTTAAGATCTAGCGGCTACTCCACAGATACGCAGTATTTT,CASSLRSSGYSTDTQYF
.,TRBJ2-7,TRBD2,TRBV5-4,TGTGCCAGCAGCAAGGCGGGAGGACGGACCTACGAGCAGTACTTC,CASSKAGGRTYEQYF
.,TRBJ2-1,TRBD2,TRBV9,TGTGCCAGCAGCGTGTCCGGGACTAGCGGGAAAAAGCAGTTCTTC,CASSVSGTSGKKQFF
.,TRBJ1-5,.,TRBV10-2,TGCGCCAGCAGTGGACAGGAATATCGCAATCAGCCCCAGCATTTT,CASSGQEYRNQPQHF
.,TRBJ2-2,.,TRBV9,TGTGCCAGCAGCACCTCGGGTACCGGGGAGCTGTTTTTT,CASSTSGTGELFF
.,TRBJ1-2,TRBD1,TRBV11-1,TGTGCCAGCAGCTTAACGGACAGGGGCTATGGCTACACCTTC,CASSLTDRGYGYTF
.,TRBJ2-5,.,TRBV27,TGTGCCAGCAGTTCCCGGACAGGGTCGGGAGGAGAGACCCAGTACTTC,CASSSRTGSGGETQYF
.,TRBJ2-7,TRBD2,TRBV9,TGTGCCAGCAGCGTAGCAAGGGGAGGGTACGAGCAGTACTTC,CASSVARGGYEQYF
.,TRBJ2-5,.,TRBV6-1,TGTGCCAGCAATCGGGGAGAGACCCAGTACTTC,CASNRGETQYF